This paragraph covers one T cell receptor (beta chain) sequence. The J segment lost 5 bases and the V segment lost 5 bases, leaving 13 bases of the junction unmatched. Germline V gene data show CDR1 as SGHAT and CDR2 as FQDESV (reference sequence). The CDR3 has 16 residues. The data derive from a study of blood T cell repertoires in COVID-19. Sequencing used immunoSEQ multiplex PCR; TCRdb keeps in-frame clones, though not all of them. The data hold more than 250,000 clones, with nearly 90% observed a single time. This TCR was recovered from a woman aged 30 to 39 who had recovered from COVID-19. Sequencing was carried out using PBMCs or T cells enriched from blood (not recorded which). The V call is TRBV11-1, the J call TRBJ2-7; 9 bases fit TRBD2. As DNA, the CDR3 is TGTGCCAGCAGCGCAGCCCTGCGGGGGGGGTCTCACGAGCAGTACTTC. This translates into CASSAALRGGSHEQYF.